The clone carrying this T cell receptor (beta chain) came up once. V was pared by 7 bases and J by 6 bases, with 10 bases between. This CDR3 has 12 amino acids. In germline, CDR1 is MNHNY, CDR2 SVGAGI (reference sequence). This sample was taken from a study of blood T cell repertoires in COVID-19. The overall study: The analysed material was cDNA or gDNA that came from T cells, B-cell-depleted T cells, or PBMCs.

Authors' methods: By means of reference gene primer amplification, nucleated cell counts were estimated. The data were produced by immunoSEQ multiplex PCR, yet TCRdb's version contains in-frame clones alone and is incomplete. V and J calls and clone size are those listed in that table; D and trimming were worked out from the DNA. The sample yields 250,000 to 300,000 clones, roughly 91% seen once. The source material was peripheral blood. The clonotype was recovered from a man aged 35 to 55 with acute or convalescent COVID-19. The chain employs TRBV6-6 and TRBJ2-1, with D unresolved. DNA for the CDR3: TGTGCCAGCAAGATTGGCTCCAATGAGCAGTTCTTC. It is translated as CASKIGSNEQFF.